A selection of T cell receptor beta chains follows, all from one sample in a study of response to subunit inactivated influenza vaccine. TCRdb recomputed calls from the RT-PCR reads with MiXCR, one row per CDR3 protein. The sample contains about 570,000 distinct CDR3 sequences, around 10% of which appear only once. This sample also appeared in a second study, on T cells expressing NK-cell markers.

The source material was PBMCs from blood, sampled on the day of vaccination. Receptors originate from a man aged 45-60 years who received an inactivated influenza vaccine. Each CDR3 is given with its conserved first and last residue. A D gene is named only where the DNA matches it firmly. Some rows mark clone size as missing; the rest say once, few, many or name a class of expanded clone.

v_gene	d_gene	j_gene	abundance	CDR3aa	CDR3nt
TRBV4-2	TRBD2	TRBJ2-3	-	CASSQDLSGGTDTQYF	TGTGCCAGCAGCCAAGATTTGAGCGGGGGCACAGATACGCAGTATTTT
TRBV10-3	TRBD1	TRBJ1-1	-	CAISVQGSTEAFF	TGTGCCATCAGTGTACAGGGGAGCACTGAAGCTTTCTTT
TRBV6-2/TRBV6-3	TRBD1	TRBJ2-7	-	CASSYHQDRGDYEQYF	TGTGCCAGCAGTTACCACCAGGACAGGGGGGATTACGAGCAGTACTTC
TRBV27	-	TRBJ2-1	-	CASSGGGHSYNEQFF	TGTGCCAGCAGCGGTGGGGGACATTCCTACAATGAGCAGTTCTTC
TRBV15	-	TRBJ2-1	-	CATSRDIGTDNEQFF	TGTGCCACCAGCAGAGACATTGGGACGGACAATGAGCAGTTCTTC
TRBV20-1	-	TRBJ2-3	few	CSASWTSTDTQYF	TGCAGTGCTAGTTGGACTAGCACAGATACGCAGTATTTT
TRBV20-1	TRBD1	TRBJ1-2	few	CSAGQGEANYGYTF	TGCAGTGCTGGACAGGGAGAAGCTAACTATGGCTACACCTTC
TRBV28	TRBD2	TRBJ2-7	-	CASSPLSGGLRSGQYF	TGTGCCAGCAGTCCTTTGAGCGGGGGCCTCCGCTCGGGGCAGTACTTC
TRBV10-3	-	TRBJ2-7	-	CAISDVRYSYEQYF	TGTGCCATCAGTGACGTAAGGTACTCCTACGAGCAGTACTTC
TRBV11-2	-	TRBJ2-5	few	CASSLGSVGETQYF	TGTGCCAGCAGCTTAGGGTCCGTGGGGGAGACCCAGTACTTC
TRBV11-2	-	TRBJ1-3	few	CASSFDSSGNTIYF	TGTGCCAGCAGCTTCGACAGCTCTGGAAACACCATATATTTT
TRBV27	TRBD2	TRBJ2-3	few	CASSKAGAQNTDTQYF	TGTGCCAGCAGCAAAGCGGGGGCGCAGAACACAGATACGCAGTATTTT
TRBV12-3/TRBV12-4	TRBD1	TRBJ1-2	-	CASTRQGILGYTF	TGTGCCAGTACGAGACAGGGGATTCTAGGCTACACCTTC
TRBV6-2/TRBV6-3	-	TRBJ1-1	few	CASSSSARAMNTEAFF	-
TRBV6-1	-	TRBJ1-1	many	CASSEIGSGTEAFF	TGTGCCAGCAGTGAAATTGGCAGTGGCACTGAAGCTTTCTTT
TRBV20-1	-	TRBJ1-1	-	CSARTHGTGTEAFF	TGCAGTGCTAGGACACACGGAACGGGCACTGAAGCTTTCTTT
TRBV2	-	TRBJ1-1	-	CASGGKGRMRLNTEAFF	TGTGCCAGTGGCGGGAAGGGACGTATGAGGCTGAACACTGAAGCTTTCTTT
TRBV6-1	TRBD1	TRBJ2-7	-	CASSEAGQGSWYF	TGTGCCAGCAGTGAAGCGGGACAGGGTTCGTGGTACTTC
TRBV6-1	TRBD1	TRBJ2-7	many	CASSRTRPGQVRTPYEQYF	TGTGCCAGCAGTCGCACCCGGCCGGGACAGGTACGCACTCCCTACGAGCAGTACTTC
TRBV3-1	-	TRBJ1-4	-	CASSPSLLWDEKLFF	TGTGCCAGCAGCCCAAGCCTGCTTTGGGATGAAAAACTGTTTTTT
TRBV12-3/TRBV12-4	-	TRBJ2-6	few	CASRGLASGANVLTF	TGTGCCAGCAGGGGGCTAGCGTCTGGGGCCAACGTCCTGACTTTC
TRBV12-3/TRBV12-4	TRBD2	TRBJ2-3	many	CASTGSTSGRMTQYF	TGTGCCAGCACAGGATCGACTAGCGGGAGAATGACGCAGTATTTT
TRBV29-1	-	TRBJ2-3	few	CSASVAASTDTQYF	TGCAGCGCGAGCGTGGCAGCTAGCACAGATACGCAGTATTTT
TRBV29-1	TRBD1	TRBJ1-4	-	CSVGQVYNEKLFF	TGCAGCGTAGGACAGGTTTATAATGAAAAACTGTTTTTT
TRBV20-1	TRBD2	TRBJ2-1	few	CSAPGTSSNEQFF	TGCAGTGCTCCTGGGACTAGCAGTAATGAGCAGTTCTTC
TRBV4-2	-	TRBJ2-5	many	CASSQAHEETQYF	TGTGCCAGCAGCCAAGCCCATGAAGAGACCCAGTACTTC
TRBV7-6	TRBD2	TRBJ2-7	-	CASSSLAGGWSEQYF	TGTGCCAGCAGCTCCCTAGCGGGAGGATGGTCCGAGCAGTACTTC
TRBV7-9	-	TRBJ1-5	-	CASSLGAGQPQHF	TGTGCCAGCAGCTTAGGGGCCGGCCAGCCCCAGCATTTT
TRBV20-1	-	TRBJ2-1	many	CSARDRGYNEQFF	TGCAGTGCTAGAGATCGGGGTTACAATGAGCAGTTCTTC
TRBV10-2	TRBD2	TRBJ2-7	-	CASSEGSGGYEQYF	TGCGCCAGCAGTGAGGGTAGCGGGGGGTACGAGCAGTACTTC
TRBV20-1	-	TRBJ2-3	few	CSRGGVSTDTQYF	TGCTCCAGGGGGGGGGTTAGCACAGATACGCAGTATTTT
TRBV5-1	TRBD1	TRBJ1-1	-	CASSTGQGRTEAFF	TGCGCCAGCAGCACAGGACAGGGCAGAACTGAAGCTTTCTTT
TRBV12-3/TRBV12-4	-	TRBJ2-1	few	CASSQILNEQFF	TGTGCCAGCAGCCAGATTTTGAATGAGCAGTTCTTC
TRBV7-8	TRBD1	TRBJ2-4	-	CASSSTGTARNIQYF	TGTGCCAGCAGCTCAACCGGGACAGCCAGAAACATTCAGTACTTC
TRBV3-1	-	TRBJ2-1	few	CASRNVADEQFF	TGTGCCAGCAGGAATGTAGCGGACGAGCAGTTCTTC
TRBV9	-	TRBJ2-1	many	CASSVGVYNEQFF	TGTGCCAGCAGCGTAGGGGTTTACAATGAGCAGTTCTTC
TRBV3-1	TRBD1	TRBJ2-5	-	CASSHRNRGLRETQYF	TGTGCCAGCAGCCACCGAAACAGGGGGCTAAGGGAGACCCAGTACTTC
TRBV6-1	-	TRBJ2-3	few	CASSEMGAGTDTQYF	TGTGCCAGCAGTGAAATGGGGGCGGGGACGGATACGCAGTATTTT
TRBV7-9	-	TRBJ1-2	many	CASSLVAYGYTF	TGTGCCAGCAGCTTAGTCGCGTATGGCTACACCTTC
TRBV6-1	-	TRBJ2-7	-	CASTRAVHGYEQYF	TGTGCCAGCACCCGGGCCGTCCATGGCTACGAGCAGTACTTC
TRBV28	-	TRBJ2-5	few	CASRPVGLLMETQYF	TGTGCCAGCAGACCAGTGGGTCTCCTGATGGAGACCCAGTACTTC
TRBV12-3/TRBV12-4	TRBD2	TRBJ2-1	few	CASTPDGRALNEQFF	TGTGCCAGCACACCGGATGGGAGGGCCCTCAATGAGCAGTTCTTC
TRBV5-5	-	TRBJ2-3	-	CASSLETPDTQYF	TGTGCCAGCAGCTTGGAGACCCCAGATACGCAGTATTTT
TRBV6-5	-	TRBJ2-6	-	CASSFGRTALSGANVLTF	TGTGCCAGCAGTTTCGGACGGACTGCCCTCTCTGGGGCCAACGTCCTGACTTTC
TRBV24-1	TRBD1	TRBJ2-7	few	CATSEGQSSYEQYF	TGTGCCACCAGTGAGGGACAGAGCTCCTACGAGCAGTACTTC
TRBV30	TRBD2	TRBJ2-7	-	CAWSYGTSGTSYEQYF	TGTGCCTGGAGTTACGGGACTAGCGGGACCTCCTACGAGCAGTACTTC
TRBV25-1	-	TRBJ2-5	-	CASSDRAGLETQYF	TGTGCCAGCAGTGATAGGGCGGGACTGGAGACCCAGTACTTC
TRBV20-1	TRBD2	TRBJ2-3	many	CSASRLAGTADTQYF	TGCAGTGCTAGCCGGCTAGCGGGGACCGCAGATACGCAGTATTTT
TRBV7-2	-	TRBJ2-2	-	CASSSGLNPNTGELFF	TGTGCCAGCAGCTCAGGACTAAACCCTAACACCGGGGAGCTGTTTTTT
TRBV12-3/TRBV12-4	-	TRBJ1-2	few	CASSPGTMEGYTF	TGTGCCAGCAGCCCCGGGACGATGGAGGGCTACACCTTC
TRBV27	-	TRBJ2-3	-	CASTSLGSGSHTDTQYF	TGTGCCAGCACCTCCTTAGGGAGCGGGTCCCACACAGATACGCAGTATTTT
TRBV7-2	-	TRBJ1-4	-	CASSFRPGSYEKLFF	TGTGCCAGCAGCTTCCGGCCAGGGTCTTATGAAAAACTGTTTTTT
TRBV12-3/TRBV12-4	-	TRBJ1-5	few	CASSLRGEQPQHF	TGTGCCAGCAGTTTAAGGGGGGAACAGCCCCAGCATTTT
TRBV12-3/TRBV12-4	-	TRBJ1-3	many	CASSLPRGSGNTIYF	TGTGCCAGCAGTCTCCCACGTGGATCGGGAAACACCATATATTTT
TRBV29-1	-	TRBJ2-3	-	CSVRGAGTDTQYF	TGCAGCGTTCGGGGGGCCGGCACAGATACGCAGTATTTT
TRBV29-1	-	TRBJ2-5	many	CSVDRPGVGETQYF	TGCAGCGTTGATAGGCCAGGGGTCGGTGAGACCCAGTACTTC
TRBV6-1	-	TRBJ2-1	-	CASSTDRSESYNEQFF	TGTGCCAGCAGCACGGACAGATCCGAGTCCTACAATGAGCAGTTCTTC